This T cell receptor beta chain originates from a study of blood T cell repertoires in COVID-19. Overall study: Samples taken during acute and convalescent COVID-19 were collected in the United States, Italy and Spain. In each case, the material was cDNA or gDNA derived from T cells, B-cell-depleted T cells, or PBMCs.

Per the germline V gene, CDR1 is MNHEY and CDR2 is SMNVEV (reference sequence). The CDR3 covers 18 residues. The V segment lost 3 bases and the J segment 2 bases; nucleotides outside the gene matches: 13. Under the authors' procedure: Counts of nucleated cells, estimated from reference gene primer amplification, were obtained. Produced via immunoSEQ multiplex PCR; TCRdb's table is partial and in-frame only. V, J and clone size are taken as reported in that table, and D and trimming were inferred from the DNA itself. The sample carries 90,000 to 100,000 clones, around 88% recorded once. This TCR derives from a woman in her sixties with COVID-19, enrolled during active disease. This chain links TRBV27 with TRBJ1-5; 7 bases line up with TRBD1. Sequenced material: peripheral blood. The CDR3 DNA follows: TGTGCCAGCAGTTTCAGTGTGAGGGGGCGATACGGCAATCAGCCCCAGCATTTT. This translates into CASSFSVRGRYGNQPQHF.